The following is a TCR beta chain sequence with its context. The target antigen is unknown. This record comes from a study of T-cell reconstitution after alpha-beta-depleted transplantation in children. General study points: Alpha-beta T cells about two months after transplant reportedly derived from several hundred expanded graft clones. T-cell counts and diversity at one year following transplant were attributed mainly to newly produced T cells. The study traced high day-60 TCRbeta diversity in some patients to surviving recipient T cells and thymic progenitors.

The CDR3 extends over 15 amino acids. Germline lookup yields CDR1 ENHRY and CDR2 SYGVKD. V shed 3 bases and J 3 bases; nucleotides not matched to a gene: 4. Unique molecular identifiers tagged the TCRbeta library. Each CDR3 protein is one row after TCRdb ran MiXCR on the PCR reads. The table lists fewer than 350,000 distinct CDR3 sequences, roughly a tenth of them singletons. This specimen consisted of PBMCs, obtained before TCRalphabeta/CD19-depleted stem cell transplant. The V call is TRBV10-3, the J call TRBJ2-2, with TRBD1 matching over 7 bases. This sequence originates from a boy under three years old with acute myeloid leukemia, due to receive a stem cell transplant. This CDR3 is CAISDRGRYTGELFF. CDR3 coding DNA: TGTGCCATCAGTGACAGGGGGAGATACACCGGGGAGCTGTTTTTT.